One and the same sample provided the 6 T cell receptor beta chains below, sequenced in a study of blood T cell repertoires in COVID-19 (dated by TCRdb to 2019 to 2021). The receptor library was made with the immunoSEQ multiplex PCR assay. TCRdb provides this immuneACCESS table in a form limited to in-frame rearrangements. Some clones are lacking; in checked studies, under half of them reflect an unresolved V gene, and why the rest are absent is not known. This sample lists 150,000 to 200,000 clones; roughly 81% were detected once. Jointly, the top ten make up approximately 12% of the sample. The sample was peripheral blood. The receptors were gathered from a woman older than 75 with COVID-19, enrolled during active disease.

This clone was picked up one time. The rearrangement uses TRBV27 and TRBJ2-7, with 11 bases lining up with TRBD2. V trimming: 3 bases; J trimming: 2 bases; junction bases outside the gene matches: 3. This CDR3 contains 15 residues. The germline V gene encodes CDR1 MNHEY and CDR2 SMNVEV (reference sequence). The CDR3 region has the DNA TGTGCCAGCAGTTTCTTGACTAGCGGGGCCTACGAGCAGTACTTC. Amino acids: CASSFLTSGAYEQYF.

This clone was detected only a few times. This rearrangement joins TRBV28 to TRBJ1-2; 7 bases align to TRBD1. Germline loops: CDR1 MDHEN, CDR2 SYDVKM. The CDR3 length is 15 residues. The junction had 14 bases not matched to a gene; V was cut back by 8 bases and J by 5 bases. The CDR3 protein is CASLSRDGTDYGYTF. CDR3 in DNA: TGTGCCAGCCTCTCCCGGGACGGGACAGATTATGGCTACACCTTC.

This clone was counted only a few times. The CDR3 loop is CAISDSDRDEQYF. The CDR3 nucleotides are TGTGCCATCAGTGACTCCGACAGGGACGAGCAGTACTTC. The chain employs TRBV10-3 and TRBJ2-7; 7 nucleotides agree with TRBD1. The CDR3 runs 13 residues. The germline V gene has CDR1 ENHRY and CDR2 SYGVKD. V trimming: 3 bases; J trimming: 5 bases; junction bases outside the gene matches: 4.

At least ten counts were recorded for this clone. J is TRBJ2-7 and V is TRBV11-2, with D perhaps TRBD1 (5 bases). CDR1 is SGHAT, CDR2 FQNNGV, per germline. Trimming took 3 bases from V and 2 from J, leaving 8 bases between them. This CDR3 has 13 residues. Written as DNA, the CDR3 is TGTGCCAGCAGCTTGACAGCAACCTACGAGCAGTACTTC. Amino acids: CASSLTATYEQYF.

This chain uses TRBV6-5 with TRBJ2-2; TRBD1 agrees at 9 bases. CDR3 size: 14 residues. The germline V gene encodes CDR1 MNHEY and CDR2 SVGAGI. The V gene end was trimmed by 8 bases and the J gene end by 7 bases; junction bases not matched to a gene: 8. The CDR3 nucleotides are TGTGCCAGCCTTAAGGGACAGGGCGGCGGGGAGCTGTTTTTT. The encoded protein is CASLKGQGGGELFF.

The chain is built from TRBV27 and TRBJ2-5; 7 nucleotides line up with TRBD1. CDR1 is MNHEY, CDR2 SMNVEV, per germline (reference sequence). With V trimmed by 5 bases and J by 2 bases, 5 bases remained unmatched. This CDR3 region has 14 residues. CDR3 nucleotides: TGTGCCAGCAGTCCCGGGACAGTACAAGAGACCCAGTACTTC. Translated, it gives CASSPGTVQETQYF.